This T cell receptor (beta chain) is drawn from a study of blood T cells in healthy people across ages. Study-wide results and caveats: There were more naive CD4+ cells and higher diversity in long-lived donors than in aged donors.

The CDR3 covers 14 residues. Germline loops: CDR1 MNHEY, CDR2 SVGEGT. The germline V and J ends were trimmed by 7 bases and 2 bases, with 12 bases remaining between them. As regards this clonotype: Its antigen remains unidentified.

Donors were systemically healthy Caucasian individuals from Russia aged 6 to 90 years. A sample-barcoded 5' primer and a J-beta primer mix were used in a second PCR of roughly 7 to 11 cycles. A tag from a template-switch adaptor with 12 random nucleotides marked each cDNA molecule. From the 5' RACE reads, TCRdb called clonotypes with MiXCR, one entry per CDR3 protein. The sample includes over a million distinct CDR3 sequences, more than 35% of them seen just once. The clonotype was recovered from a woman aged 55-70 years in good health. Material for sequencing was blood. The chain recombines TRBV6-2 or TRBV6-3 with TRBJ2-1; D possibly corresponds to TRBD2 (5 bases). The CDR3 spells CASKGGSTYNEQFF. The CDR3 DNA reads TGTGCCAGCAAGGGCGGGTCGACCTACAATGAGCAGTTCTTC.